This T cell receptor beta chain appears in the sequencing data of a study of T cells in Graves' hyperthyroidism and ophthalmopathy. Study results and limitations: Onset of ophthalmopathy came a median around 6.2 months after the model predicted it.

Regions amplified from RNA transcripts were the TCR beta CDR3 regions. With the HTBI primer set, the TCR CDR3 went through a first round of RT-PCR. TCRdb itself ran the multiplex PCR reads through MiXCR, one entry per CDR3 protein. The data show 640,000 or so distinct CDR3 sequences, with more than 13% seen just once and 7.1% held by the top ten. This clonotype was counted many times. As yet, its antigen is unknown. Ophthalmopathy cases scored 3 or more on the Clinical Activity Score and 4 or more on NOSPECS grade, with duration below 3 months. Patients were excluded for uncontrolled infection, other autoimmune disease, pregnancy or lactation. In making diagnoses, clinical symptoms, serum thyroxine and TRAb, thyroid ultrasound and orbital computed tomography were all used. This TCR was recovered from a woman under 30 with Graves' ophthalmopathy. The sequenced sample was blood.

The CDR3 reads CASCFRTSGVYEQYF. The CDR3 coding sequence is TGTGCCAGCTGCTTTCGGACTAGCGGTGTCTACGAGCAGTACTTC. The chain has TRBV27 and TRBJ2-7; 10 bases fit TRBD2. Germline CDR1 and CDR2: MNHEY and SMNVEV (reference sequence). Trimming took 8 bases from V and 3 from J; bases not matched to a gene: 10. The CDR3 loop spans 15 amino acids.